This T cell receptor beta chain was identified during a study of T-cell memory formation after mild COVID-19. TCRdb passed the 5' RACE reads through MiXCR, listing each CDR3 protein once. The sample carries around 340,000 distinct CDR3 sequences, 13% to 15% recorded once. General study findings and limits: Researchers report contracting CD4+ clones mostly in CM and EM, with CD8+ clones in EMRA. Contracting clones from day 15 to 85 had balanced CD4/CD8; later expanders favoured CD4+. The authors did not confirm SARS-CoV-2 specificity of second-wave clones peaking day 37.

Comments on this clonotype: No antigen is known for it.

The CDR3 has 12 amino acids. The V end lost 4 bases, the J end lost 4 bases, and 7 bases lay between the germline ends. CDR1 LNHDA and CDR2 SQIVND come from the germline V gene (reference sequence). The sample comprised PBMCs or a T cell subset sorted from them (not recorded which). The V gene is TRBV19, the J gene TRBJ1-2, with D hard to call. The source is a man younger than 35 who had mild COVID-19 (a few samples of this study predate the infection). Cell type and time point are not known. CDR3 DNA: TGTGCCAGTAGTACGGAGGGCTATGGCTACACCTTC. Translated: CASSTEGYGYTF.